This TCR beta chain derives from a study of neurological immune-mediated disorders. For the study at large: Relapsing-remitting forms accounted for about 90% of the 34 multiple sclerosis patients and secondary progressive forms for 3.

This CDR3 has 14 amino acids. Trimming pared 4 bases from V and 4 bases from J, leaving 11 bases between. Germline lookup yields CDR1 SGHRS and CDR2 YFSETQ. Overall study findings and caveats: Multiple sclerosis patients had less TCR clonal expansion than even healthy controls, unlike HTLV-1-associated myelopathy.

2 million PBMCs stored at -80 C were the source of the unsorted libraries. Each TCR transcript was tagged with a 10-nucleotide random UMI during 5'RACE. TCRdb recomputed calls from the 5' RACE reads with MiXCR, one row per CDR3 protein. This table holds approximately 41,000 distinct CDR3 sequences, over 2% found once. This clonotype has ten or more counts. Antigen unknown. The chain employs TRBV5-1 and TRBJ1-4; D not certain. The source is a man aged 25 to 45 with multiple sclerosis. The specimen was PBMCs. The CDR3 loop reads CASSLGPDNEKLFF. In DNA, the CDR3 is TGCGCCAGCAGCCTAGGACCCGATAATGAAAAACTGTTTTTT.